A selection of T cell receptor beta chains follows, all from one sample in a study of blood T cell repertoires in COVID-19. Profiled with immunoSEQ multiplex PCR; TCRdb holds only in-frame clones, not every one. The sample holds approximately 280,000 clones, nearly 90% seen once. Sequencing used PBMCs or T cells enriched from blood (not recorded which). Receptor source: a young woman with acute COVID-19. CDR3s include the opening cysteine and the closing phenylalanine or tryptophan. D genes are given only for firm matches. Rows give clone size only sometimes, using once, few, many, or a class for an expanded clone.

clone_size d_call j_call v_call cdr3_aa cdr3_nt
. TRBD1 TRBJ2-7 TRBV20-1 CSASEGTGLSEQYF TGCAGTGCTAGTGAAGGGACAGGGTTATCCGAGCAGTACTTC
once . TRBJ1-4 TRBV6-1 CASSEQGRIGEKLFF TGTGCCAGCAGTGAGCAGGGTCGTATAGGGGAAAAACTGTTTTTT
. . TRBJ1-5 TRBV18 CASSPPSGMEPQHF TGTGCCAGCTCACCACCCTCAGGGATGGAGCCCCAGCATTTT
. TRBD1 TRBJ2-5 TRBV5-6 CASRRGQGRKTQYF TGTGCCAGCAGGCGGGGACAGGGAAGAAAGACCCAGTACTTC
. . TRBJ2-7 TRBV12-3/TRBV12-4 CASSGSYEQYF TGTGCCAGCAGTGGGAGCTACGAGCAGTACTTC
. TRBD1 TRBJ2-1 TRBV15 CATSRGTRQGDEQFF TGTGCCACCAGCAGAGGGACGAGACAGGGGGATGAGCAGTTCTTC
. . TRBJ2-2 TRBV6-1 CASSDWGVLVTGELFF TGTGCCAGCAGTGACTGGGGGGTATTGGTCACCGGGGAGCTGTTTTTT
. . TRBJ1-2 TRBV6-5 CASSYDRYGYTF TGTGCCAGCAGTTACGACAGATATGGCTACACCTTC
. . TRBJ2-3 TRBV5-8 CASSLGPGRTDTQYF TGTGCCAGCAGCTTGGGGCCGGGTCGCACAGATACGCAGTATTTT
once . TRBJ2-1 TRBV21-1 CASTHPRIETYNEQFF TGTGCCAGTACCCACCCGAGGATAGAAACCTACAATGAGCAGTTCTTC
. TRBD1 TRBJ1-6 TRBV6-5 CASINRGIGSPLHF TGTGCCAGCATCAACAGGGGAATAGGTTCACCCCTCCACTTT
. TRBD2 TRBJ2-7 TRBV7-8 CASSTRLAGTTYEQYF TGTGCCAGCAGCACCCGACTAGCGGGGACTACCTACGAGCAGTACTTC
. . TRBJ2-1 TRBV28 CASSFGSVDGYNEQFF TGTGCCAGCAGTTTTGGGTCAGTAGACGGGTACAATGAGCAGTTCTTC
many TRBD1 TRBJ1-1 TRBV6-5 CASKSGQGRVAEAFF TGTGCCAGCAAATCCGGACAGGGGAGAGTGGCTGAAGCTTTCTTT
. . TRBJ2-1 TRBV5-4 CASSVSSDEQFF TGTGCCAGCAGCGTATCATCGGATGAGCAGTTCTTC
. . TRBJ2-1 TRBV2 CASTWTGGLVGSSYNEQFF TGTGCCAGCACCTGGACAGGAGGACTCGTCGGGAGCTCCTACAATGAGCAGTTCTTC
once . TRBJ1-1 TRBV10-2 CASSESLSVNTEAFF TGCGCCAGCAGTGAGTCTTTGTCGGTGAACACTGAAGCTTTCTTT
. TRBD2 TRBJ2-7 TRBV5-1 CASSLERSGISYEQYF TGCGCCAGCAGCTTGGAGAGGAGCGGGATTTCCTACGAGCAGTACTTC
. TRBD1 TRBJ2-7 TRBV3-1/TRBV3-2 CASSLQTGYEQYF TGTGCCAGCAGCCTACAGACAGGGTACGAGCAGTACTTC
. TRBD1 TRBJ1-1 TRBV30 CAWGLDRGFTEAFF TGTGCCTGGGGTTTGGACAGGGGTTTCACTGAAGCTTTCTTT
. TRBD1 TRBJ2-2 TRBV7-8 CASSLVPRGTGELFF TGTGCCAGCAGCTTAGTACCCAGGGGGACCGGGGAGCTGTTTTTT
. TRBD2 TRBJ2-5 TRBV27 CASRPPPGLAKETQYF TGTGCCAGCAGGCCGCCTCCGGGACTAGCTAAAGAGACCCAGTACTTC
. . TRBJ2-2 TRBV18 CASSLIGVTGELFF TGTGCCAGCTCACTAATCGGAGTCACCGGGGAGCTGTTTTTT
. TRBD2 TRBJ2-3 TRBV4-1 CASSQPRLAGSRWPDTQYF TGCGCCAGCAGCCAACCGCGACTAGCGGGATCCCGGTGGCCAGATACGCAGTATTTT
. . TRBJ1-3 TRBV10-2 CASSEGLSSGNTIYF TGCGCCAGCAGTGAAGGACTGAGCTCTGGAAACACCATATATTTT
. TRBD2 TRBJ2-7 TRBV11-2 CASRGLAGAYEQYF TGTGCCAGCAGGGGGCTAGCGGGAGCCTACGAGCAGTACTTC
. TRBD2 TRBJ2-7 TRBV7-8 CASRKAELAGGYEQYF TGTGCCAGCAGAAAAGCCGAACTAGCGGGAGGATACGAGCAGTACTTC